Here is one T cell receptor (beta chain) with its context. Its matching antigen is unknown. Using immunoSEQ multiplex PCR, the repertoire was profiled, and TCRdb retains in-frame clones only, with some absent. The sample consists of more than 50,000 clones, about 83% of them appearing once. With V trimmed by 4 bases and J by 7 bases, 6 bases remained unmatched. Per the germline V gene, CDR1 is SGHRS and CDR2 is YFSETQ. The CDR3 is 14 residues long. During the collection period, no donor immune events like infections were recorded. The data derive from a study of identifying expanded T cells in peripheral blood. Study-wide findings and caveats: Variance in clone template counts between approximately 2-week samples significantly increased with total template count across all healthy donors. Over around two and four weeks, about 15 and 19 clones changed, versus 1.2 between replicates.

Sequenced sample: blood. V gene TRBV5-1 combines with J gene TRBJ2-7; 12 nucleotides line up with TRBD1. This clonotype was obtained from a person between 18 and 75 years old in good health. CDR3 sequence reads: CASSKGQGAGEQYF. The CDR3 DNA follows: TGCGCCAGCAGCAAGGGACAGGGGGCTGGAGAGCAGTACTTC.